Following are 10 T cell receptor beta chains from one sample sequenced in a study of T cell responses to AZD1222 COVID-19 vaccine. Produced via immunoSEQ multiplex PCR; TCRdb's table is partial and in-frame only. Of about 150,000 clones in the sample, 90% to 95% were seen once. The specimen was peripheral blood, collected 28 days after the second AZD1222 dose. The receptor set was obtained from an adult who received the AZD1222 COVID-19 vaccine.

CDR3 sequence reads: CAKGTGDNEKLFF. The CDR3 DNA is TGTGCCAAAGGGACAGGGGATAATGAAAAACTGTTTTTT. The chain joins TRBV7-9 to TRBJ1-4; TRBD1 aligns across 10 bases. The CDR3 loop spans 13 amino acids. Germline-derived CDR1 and CDR2 are SEHNR and FQNEAQ (reference sequence). V was pared by 10 bases and J by 4 bases, with 3 bases of the junction left unmatched.

J is TRBJ2-7 and V is TRBV6-1; 7 bases are a match to TRBD1. There are 15 residues in the CDR3. The germline V gene encodes CDR1 MNHNS and CDR2 SASEGT. Trimming took 2 bases from V and 3 from J; bases not matched to a gene: 7. CDR3 in amino acids: CASSEYPTGIYEQYF. The CDR3 nucleotides are TGTGCCAGCAGTGAATACCCGACAGGGATCTACGAGCAGTACTTC.

The genes are TRBV9 and TRBJ2-1, with 8 bases identical to TRBD2. This CDR3 is 14 amino acids long. Germline CDR1 and CDR2: SGDLS and YYNGEE. The J segment lost 9 bases and the V segment lost 3 bases, leaving 8 bases of the junction unmatched. CDR3 nucleotides: TGTGCCAGCAGCGGAGAAGCGGGAGCGGCTGAGCAGTTCTTC. It translates to CASSGEAGAAEQFF.

The J gene is TRBJ2-2, the V gene TRBV21-1; the DNA was not compared with TRBD1, the D call given in the table. TRBV21-1 is a recognized pseudogene. The CDR3 extends over 18 amino acids. The CDR3 here is CASSRFLGQGVDTGELFF. CDR3 bases: TGTGCCAGCAGTCGGTTCCTGGGACAGGGGGTAGACACCGGGGAGCTGTTTTTT.

This chain links TRBV5-6 with TRBJ2-1; 9 bases are a match to TRBD2. Germline CDR1 is SGHDT and CDR2 is YYEEEE. Unmatched junction bases numbered 2, after V lost 0 bases and J lost 4 bases. The CDR3 has 15 amino acids. This CDR3 is CASSLGAGGYNEQFF. In DNA, the CDR3 is TGTGCCAGCAGCTTGGGAGCGGGAGGTTACAATGAGCAGTTCTTC.

The chain joins TRBV6-5 to TRBJ1-5; D gene ambiguous. V shed 3 bases and J shed 4 bases, with 7 bases lying between them. The CDR3 consists of 13 residues. Germline lookup yields CDR1 MNHEY and CDR2 SVGAGI. This CDR3 is CASSYGSNQPQHF. The CDR3 DNA is TGTGCCAGCAGTTATGGGTCTAATCAGCCCCAGCATTTT.

Points on this clone: One end of the junction is discordant with germline, which a read error may explain. V gene TRBV5-7 combines with J gene TRBJ2-1; D uncertain. TRBV5-7 is flagged as an ORF with uncertain function. CDR3 size: 16 residues. This CDR3 reads CASRLGVASSYNEQFF. The CDR3 DNA reads TGTGCCAGCAGGTTGGGTGTAGCCTCATCCTACAATGAGCAGTTCTTC.

This clone was seen a single time. The chain joins TRBV7-9 to TRBJ2-3; no clear D. This CDR3 has 13 residues. V was trimmed by 2 bases and J by 3 bases, leaving 6 bases between them. Germline values: CDR1 SEHNR, CDR2 FQNEAQ (reference sequence). Here the CDR3 DNA reads TGTGCCAGCAGCTTAATGGCTACAGATACGCAGTATTTT. Encoded protein: CASSLMATDTQYF.

The rearrangement links TRBV20-1 to TRBJ1-5; D call uncertain. V lost 3 bases to trimming and J lost 11 bases, with 17 bases between them. The CDR3 runs to 13 residues. In germline, CDR1 is DFQATT, CDR2 SNEGSKA (reference sequence). The DNA for the CDR3 is TGCAGTGCTAGTGGTCAGGCCTTGCGGGCCCAGCATTTT. As protein: CSASGQALRAQHF.

This chain joins TRBV27 and TRBJ1-5; the D is unclear. V was pared by 2 bases and J by 5 bases, with 7 bases between. Germline values: CDR1 MNHEY, CDR2 SMNVEV (reference sequence). The CDR3 spans 13 residues. This chain's CDR3 is CASSLGEDQPQHF. The DNA for the CDR3 is TGTGCCAGCAGTTTAGGCGAGGATCAGCCCCAGCATTTT.